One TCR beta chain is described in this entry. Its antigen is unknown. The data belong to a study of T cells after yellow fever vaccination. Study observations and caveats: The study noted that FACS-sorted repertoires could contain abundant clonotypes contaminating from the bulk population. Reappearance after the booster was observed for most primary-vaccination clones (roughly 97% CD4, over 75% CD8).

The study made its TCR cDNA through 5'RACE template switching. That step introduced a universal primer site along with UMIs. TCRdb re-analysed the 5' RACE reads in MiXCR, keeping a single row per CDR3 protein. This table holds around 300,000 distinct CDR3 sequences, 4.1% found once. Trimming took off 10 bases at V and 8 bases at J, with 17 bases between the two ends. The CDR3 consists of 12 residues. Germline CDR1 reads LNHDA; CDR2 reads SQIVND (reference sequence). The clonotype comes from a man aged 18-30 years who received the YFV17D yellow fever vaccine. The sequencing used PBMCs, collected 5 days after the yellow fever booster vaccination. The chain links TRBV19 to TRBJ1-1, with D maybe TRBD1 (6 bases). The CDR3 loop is CATKGHSVEAFF. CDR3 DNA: TGTGCCACCAAGGGACATTCTGTCGAAGCTTTCTTT. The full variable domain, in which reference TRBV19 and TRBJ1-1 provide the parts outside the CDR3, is DGGITQSPKYLFRKEGQNVTLSCEQNLNHDAMYWYRQDPGQGLRLIYYSQIVNDFQKGDIAEGYSVSREKKESFPLTVTSAQKNPTAFYLCATKGHSVEAFFGQGTRLTVV.